The 23 T cell receptor beta chains reported below all come from one sample, sequenced in a study of OX40 agonist ivuxolimab in advanced cancers. Libraries were constructed by the immunoSEQ multiplex PCR assay. TCRdb provides this immuneACCESS table in a form limited to in-frame rearrangements. Some clones are lacking; in checked studies, under half of them reflect an unresolved V gene, and why the rest are absent is not known. Counted in this sample were roughly 81,000 clones; around 94% of them appeared once. Clones ranked in the top ten supply approximately 11% of the sample. The sample in question was CD4+ or CD8+ T cells sorted from blood, obtained in a trial of the OX40 agonist ivuxolimab. These receptors were obtained from an adult with an advanced solid tumor such as melanoma, head and neck, liver or kidney cancer.

The chain has TRBV19 and TRBJ1-6, with TRBD1 matching over 10 bases. The CDR3 runs to 15 residues. CDR1 and CDR2 from the germline V gene are LNHDA and SQIVND (reference sequence). V shed 5 bases, J shed 9 bases, and the junction held 7 bases outside the gene matches. CDR3 sequence: CASSEDRGLISPLHF. The CDR3 nucleotides read TGTGCCAGTAGTGAAGACAGGGGGCTTATTTCACCCCTCCACTTT.

The V gene is TRBV5-5, the J gene TRBJ2-1; weak D call: TRBD2 (5 bases). Germline V gives CDR1 SGHKS, CDR2 YYEKEE (reference sequence). V lost 0 bases to trimming and J lost 8 bases, with 15 bases between them. The CDR3 has 15 amino acids. CDR3 loop: CASSLVASRADEQFF. For the CDR3, the DNA is TGTGCCAGCAGCTTGGTGGCTAGTCGAGCGGATGAGCAGTTCTTC.

This chain links TRBV5-5 with TRBJ2-7; the D gene is possibly TRBD2 (6 bases). V was clipped by 3 bases and J by 2 bases, with 12 bases between them. The CDR3 is made up of 14 amino acids. The V gene's germline CDR1 is SGHKS and CDR2 YYEKEE (reference sequence). As DNA, the CDR3 is TGTGCCAGCAGCTCGGGACTCCTAACCTACGAGCAGTACTTC. This translates into CASSSGLLTYEQYF.

The chain employs TRBV10-3 and TRBJ2-5; D not certain. The DNA matches TRBJ2-7 better at its end, which makes the J call doubtful. CDR1 ENHRY and CDR2 SYGVKD come from the germline V gene. This CDR3 has 12 amino acids. The CDR3 bases are TGTGCCATCAGGGATAGCTCCTACGAGCAGTACTTC. Translated: CAIRDSSYEQYF.

This chain links TRBV19 with TRBJ2-2, with 9 bases that match TRBD1. The germline CDR1 and CDR2 sequences are LNHDA and SQIVND (reference sequence). The CDR3 consists of 15 residues. Trimming removed 5 bases from V and 6 bases from J; junction bases left unmatched: 7. The CDR3 here is CASSGDREGSGELFF. The CDR3 region has the DNA TGTGCCAGTAGTGGGGACAGGGAGGGGTCCGGGGAGCTGTTTTTT.

This chain joins TRBV4-2 and TRBJ2-5, with a tentative D call TRBD2 (5 bases). The DNA end lines up better with TRBJ2-7; the J call may be wrong. The CDR3 contains 13 residues. Germline V CDR1 and CDR2: LGHNA, YNFKEQ. CDR3 in DNA: TGTGCCAGCAGCCAAGGATTCGGGGACGAGCAGTACTTC. Translation gives CASSQGFGDEQYF.

This chain links TRBV10-3 with TRBJ2-3; D perhaps matches TRBD2 (5 bases). CDR1 is ENHRY, CDR2 SYGVKD, per germline. This CDR3 has 16 residues. The V and J ends lost 2 bases and 0 bases respectively, with 12 bases between them. The CDR3 spells CAISEPAPGSTDTQYF. The CDR3 DNA is TGTGCCATCAGTGAGCCCGCCCCGGGGAGCACAGATACGCAGTATTTT.

The V gene is TRBV28, the J gene TRBJ2-7; 7 bases agree with TRBD2. V was clipped by 10 bases and J by 3 bases; unmatched bases: 9. Germline CDR1 is MDHEN and CDR2 is SYDVKM. CDR3 size: 13 residues. The CDR3 loop is CATEGLGDYEQYF. CDR3 in DNA: TGTGCCACCGAAGGACTAGGAGACTACGAGCAGTACTTC.

The rearrangement uses TRBV7-2 and TRBJ1-3; D not resolved. CDR1 SGHTA and CDR2 FQGNSA come from the germline V gene. V was trimmed by 3 bases and J by 4 bases, leaving 10 bases between them. The CDR3 loop spans 14 amino acids. This CDR3 reads CASSLPVPGNTIYF. DNA of the CDR3: TGTGCCAGCAGCTTGCCCGTACCCGGAAACACCATATATTTT. Full variable domain (remainder filled in from reference TRBV7-2 and TRBJ1-3): GAGVSQSPSNKVTEKGKDVELRCDPISGHTALYWYRQSLGQGLEFLIYFQGNSAPDKSGLPSDRFSAERTGGSVSTLTIQRTQQEDSAVYLCASSLPVPGNTIYFGEGSWLTVV.

This chain connects TRBV7-6 to TRBJ2-1; TRBD2 matches 7 bases. The germline V gene encodes CDR1 SGHVS and CDR2 FNYEAQ. The CDR3 has 16 amino acids. The V gene end was trimmed by 3 bases and the J gene end by 5 bases; junction bases not matched to a gene: 10. The DNA for the CDR3 is TGTGCCAGCAGCTTGGGGCGGGAGACATCCCACAATGAGCAGTTCTTC. Its translation is CASSLGRETSHNEQFF.

There are a few counts of this clone. The chain links TRBV9 to TRBJ1-1, with D unresolved. Germline CDR1 reads SGDLS; CDR2 reads YYNGEE. V lost 2 bases and J lost 7, with 9 bases in between. This CDR3 is built from 12 residues. CDR3 nucleotides: TGTGCCAGCAGCGTTCAGGCAAGTGAAGCTTTCTTT. Its translation: CASSVQASEAFF.

The chain recombines TRBV21-1 with TRBJ2-3; the D call TRBD2 from the table was never checked on the DNA. TRBV21-1 is tagged as a pseudogene. The CDR3 extends over 17 amino acids. The DNA of the CDR3 is TGTGCCAGCAGCAAAGACGCCCTGACTACCAAGCTCGATACGCAGTATTTT. This gives the protein CASSKDALTTKLDTQYF.

The genes are TRBV18 and TRBJ2-5; 7 bases map to TRBD2. The J call may be in error: the DNA end matches TRBJ2-7 better. The germline V gene encodes CDR1 KGHSH and CDR2 LQKENI. The CDR3 has 13 amino acids. CDR3 in DNA: TGTGCCAGCTCAACTAGCGACTCCTACGAGCAGTACTTC. Translated: CASSTSDSYEQYF.

The chain uses TRBV29-1 and TRBJ2-6, with D maybe TRBD1 (5 bases). Trimming took 0 bases from V and 4 from J, leaving 16 bases between them. Germline loops: CDR1 SQVTM, CDR2 ANQGSEA. The CDR3 spans 17 residues. CDR3 coding DNA: TGCAGCGTTGAAGAAGCGAAAAGGGGAACCGGGGCCAACGTCCTGACTTTC. Its translation: CSVEEAKRGTGANVLTF.

CDR3 residues: CASSPRSQETQYF. CDR3 DNA: TGCGCCAGCAGCCCCCGGTCACAAGAGACCCAGTACTTC. The chain has TRBV4-1 and TRBJ2-5; D is unresolved. Trimming removed 4 bases from V and 2 bases from J, with 8 bases in between. The CDR3 runs 13 residues. Germline assignment: CDR1 MGHRA and CDR2 YSYEKL.

This rearrangement joins TRBV5-4 to TRBJ2-2; 12 bases fit TRBD2. CDR3 length equals 18 residues. Trimming at V came to 0 bases and at J to 4 bases, leaving 7 bases not matched to a gene. Germline-derived CDR1 and CDR2 are SGHNT and YYREEE (reference sequence). The CDR3 reads CASSLASGRASGTGELFF. Here the CDR3 DNA reads TGTGCCAGCAGCTTGGCTAGCGGGAGGGCCTCGGGCACCGGGGAGCTGTTTTTT.

The gene calls are TRBV5-4 and TRBJ2-7; possibly TRBD1 or TRBD2 for D (5 bases each). The CDR3 has 17 residues. Germline V gene lookup returns CDR1 SGHNT and CDR2 YYREEE (reference sequence). Deletions cut 3 bases from V and 0 bases from J, with 19 bases between. As DNA, the CDR3 is TGTGCCAGCAGCTCTCAACCCGTGGGGGAGCTCTCCTACGAGCAGTACTTC. This translates into CASSSQPVGELSYEQYF.

The chain joins TRBV11-1 to TRBJ2-5; no clear D gene. This CDR3 has 15 amino acids. The germline CDR1 and CDR2 sequences are SGHAT and FQDESV (reference sequence). The ends were cut back, 3 bases at V and 1 base at J, with 12 bases in the middle. CDR3: CASSFNSGVQETQYF. For the CDR3, the DNA is TGTGCCAGCAGCTTTAACTCTGGGGTCCAAGAGACCCAGTACTTC. Filled out from reference TRBV11-1 and TRBJ2-5, the complete variable domain reads EAEVAQSPRYKITEKSQAVAFWCDPISGHATLYWYRQILGQGPELLVQFQDESVVDDSQLPKDRFSAERLKGVDSTLKIQPAELGDSAMYLCASSFNSGVQETQYFGPGTRLLVL.

The CDR3 here is CASSVPGLGVEQFF. CDR3 bases: TGTGCCAGCAGCGTCCCGGGACTAGGGGTTGAGCAGTTCTTC. The genes are TRBV2 and TRBJ2-1; 8 nucleotides agree with TRBD2. The germline V gene has CDR1 SNHLY and CDR2 FYNNEI. Germline trimming cut 6 bases from V and 9 bases from J; bases unmatched to any gene: 10. This CDR3 comprises 14 residues.

The chain joins TRBV7-9 to TRBJ1-1; tentatively, D is TRBD1 (6 bases). The length of the CDR3 is 14 residues. V was shortened by 5 bases and J by 2 bases, with 12 bases between the two germline ends. Germline V gene data show CDR1 as SEHNR and CDR2 as FQNEAQ (reference sequence). The CDR3 sequence is CASSATGSNTEAFF. The CDR3 nucleotides read TGTGCCAGCAGCGCTACAGGGTCAAACACTGAAGCTTTCTTT.

The rearrangement uses TRBV4-3 and TRBJ2-5; a possible D gene is TRBD2 (6 bases). The CDR3 runs to 16 residues. V was cut by 1 base and J by 5 bases, with 17 bases left in between. The germline V gene encodes CDR1 LGHNA and CDR2 YSLEER. The CDR3 DNA reads as TGCGCCAGCAGCCAAGGGTCACGCCCTGGAGGGGAGACCCAGTACTTC. As protein: CASSQGSRPGGETQYF.

The chain joins TRBV19 to TRBJ1-2; 8 bases agree with TRBD1. V was pared by 4 bases and J by 3 bases, with 4 bases of the junction left unmatched. CDR3 length equals 14 residues. Germline V lookup: CDR1 LNHDA, CDR2 SQIVND (reference sequence). CDR3 coding DNA: TGTGCCAGTAGTACACAGGGGGGTTACTATGGCTACACCTTC. Translating it yields CASSTQGGYYGYTF.

The chain joins TRBV2 to TRBJ2-1; 9 nucleotides match TRBD2. V dropped 6 bases and J dropped 1; count of bases not matched to a gene: 10. The CDR3 runs to 17 residues. Germline CDR1 reads SNHLY; CDR2 reads FYNNEI. DNA of the CDR3: TGTGCCAGCAGAGGACTACGGACTAGCGAATCCTACAATGAGCAGTTCTTC. Translated, it gives CASRGLRTSESYNEQFF.